One sample yielded the 8 T cell receptor beta chains listed below, sequenced in a study of shared clonotypes between healthy human individuals. Repertoires were generated with immunoSEQ multiplex PCR, while TCRdb's copy carries only in-frame clones and drops some. Altogether over 2 million clones are present, about 95% being singletons, with the ten largest covering roughly 1.1%. CD45RO negativity and positive selection for CCR7 defined naive CD8 cells, a population that excluded terminally differentiated effector memory CD45RA+ cells. What was sequenced was naive CD8+ T cells sorted from blood. Source of these receptors: a man between 18 and 29 years old in good health.

In nucleotides, the CDR3 is TGCGCCAGCGGCGGGGACGGGGAGACCCAGTACTTC. Residues: CASGGDGETQYF. V is TRBV4-1 and J is TRBJ2-5, with D perhaps TRBD2 (6 bases). The CDR3 spans 12 residues. Trimming removed 8 bases from V and 5 bases from J, with 12 bases in between. From germline, CDR1 is MGHRA and CDR2 YSYEKL.

This CDR3 is CASSSSDRDSADEQYF. The CDR3 DNA is TGTGCCAGCAGCTCTTCCGACCGGGACTCAGCCGACGAGCAGTACTTC. This sequence joins TRBV28 and TRBJ2-7, with D maybe TRBD2 (6 bases). Trimming left V 6 bases short and J 5 bases short, with 23 bases between. The germline gives CDR1 MDHEN, CDR2 SYDVKM. The CDR3 spans 16 residues.

The sample holds a few counts of this clone. V usage is TRBV7-8 and J usage is TRBJ2-2; maybe TRBD1 (6 bases). With 4 bases removed from V and 3 bases from J, the gap between germline ends came to 9 bases. In germline, CDR1 is SGHVS, CDR2 FQNEAQ. The CDR3 spans 14 residues. The CDR3 region has the DNA TGTGCCAGCAGCTCACAGGGAGACACCGGGGAGCTGTTTTTT. This translates into CASSSQGDTGELFF.

The gene calls are TRBV10-3 and TRBJ1-2; D not certain. The CDR3 totals 13 residues. Germline assignment: CDR1 ENHRY and CDR2 SYGVKD. V dropped 6 bases and J dropped 6 bases, with 14 bases sitting between them. DNA for the CDR3: TGTGCCATCAGCCCGTTCGGAGCAGATGGCTACACCTTC. It encodes CAISPFGADGYTF.

The chain recombines TRBV10-2 with TRBJ1-2; the D gene is possibly TRBD1 (5 bases). Germline values: CDR1 WSHSY, CDR2 SAAADI. Trimming cost V 0 bases and J 6 bases, with 14 bases left between them. This CDR3 region has 15 residues. CDR3 sequence (DNA): TGCGCCAGCAGTGAGTCGAGGGCAGGGATAGATGGCTACACCTTC. Translation: CASSESRAGIDGYTF.

The rearrangement links TRBV5-1 to TRBJ2-3; the D gene is possibly TRBD2 (6 bases). The ends were cut back, 0 bases at V and 4 bases at J, with 12 bases in the middle. This CDR3 is 15 amino acids long. From germline, CDR1 is SGHRS and CDR2 YFSETQ. The CDR3 sequence: CASSLGGGDADTQYF. The CDR3 DNA is TGCGCCAGCAGCTTGGGCGGCGGGGACGCAGATACGCAGTATTTT.

This clone was detected only once. This sequence joins TRBV4-3 and TRBJ2-7; D not certain. V shed 0 bases and J shed 0 bases, with 12 bases lying between them. This CDR3 is built from 16 residues. Per the germline V gene, CDR1 is LGHNA and CDR2 is YSLEER. CDR3 sequence (DNA): TGCGCCAGCAGCCAAGAGAACCAGCCCCGCTCCTACGAGCAGTACTTC. It encodes CASSQENQPRSYEQYF.

The genes are TRBV7-2 and TRBJ1-3; a weak D match, TRBD1 (5 bases). The CDR3 runs 15 residues. V was shortened by 6 bases and J by 1 base, with 13 bases between the two germline ends. The germline CDR1 and CDR2 sequences are SGHTA and FQGNSA. The CDR3 is CASSISRGSGNTIYF. CDR3 nucleotide sequence: TGTGCCAGCAGTATTTCTCGGGGGTCTGGAAACACCATATATTTT.